This TCR beta chain was captured by sequencing in a study of blood T cell repertoires in COVID-19 (TCRdb year 2020). About the study as a whole: Collaborator samples came from the United States, Italy and Spain and covered acute and convalescent phases of COVID-19. The material from the prospective study consisted of cDNA or gDNA derived from T cells, B-cell-depleted T cells, or PBMCs. The dataset comprised deeply sampled blood TCRbeta repertoires from subjects exposed to, actively infected with, or recovered from COVID-19. The repertoires were released in a freely available public database intended as a resource for research on the immune response to SARS-CoV-2. The samples were drawn from the first 160 participants of the ongoing ImmuneRACE study and from some 1,300 subjects provided by 6 global collaborators. The sample metadata nearly always contained a de-identified subject ID, COVID-19 status, age in years and sex. HLA class I and class II types, where available, came from metadata supplied by the sample provider rather than from assay-based typing. The investigation overall reported the following: How much clinical and demographic metadata was included differed by source and by participant, and the metadata was provided uncurated.

TCRbeta CDR3 regions were amplified from genomic DNA using the immunoSEQ Assay, a bias-controlled multiplex PCR. For the original study's pipeline: Within the assay, amplification of reference gene primers was used to estimate how many nucleated cells each sample contained. To quantify the absolute abundance of each unique TCRbeta CDR3 rearrangement, sequence reads were collapsed and filtered. Productive Simpson clonality was computed per sample as the square root of Simpson's diversity index over productive rearrangements. Drawn from immuneACCESS, this table holds only the in-frame rearrangements with V and J called that TCRdb kept. Clones are partly lost; checked studies trace under half to an unresolved V gene and leave the rest unexplained. V and J calls and clone size are those listed in that table; D and trimming were worked out from the DNA. The sample profile shows over 300,000 clones; almost 85% of them were found once. The ten largest clones take up approximately 7.9% of the sample.

This clone was recorded once. No cognate antigen has been identified for it. No base quality information exists; no much larger clone differs at one position. Each collaborating institution followed its own protocols to collect whole blood in K2EDTA tubes. For TCRbeta analysis, collaborator samples were shipped as frozen whole blood, as isolated PBMCs, or as DNA extracted from either sample type. The CDR3 spans 13 residues, from the cysteine through the phenylalanine. The kept DNA is CDR3 alone, 39 bases in frame from the first base. Trimming costs V 5 bases and J 4 bases, and their ends lie 9 bases apart. According to the germline V gene, CDR1 reads SGHAT and CDR2 reads FQNNGV.

This TCR derives from a human donor in a cohort sampled during active COVID-19. The V and J genes are TRBV11-2 and TRBJ1-5; no D gene is confidently identified. The material sequenced was peripheral blood. The DNA is as follows: TGTGCCAGCAGCCTAACTAGAAATCAGCCCCAGCATTTT. Its protein reads: CASSLTRNQPQHF.